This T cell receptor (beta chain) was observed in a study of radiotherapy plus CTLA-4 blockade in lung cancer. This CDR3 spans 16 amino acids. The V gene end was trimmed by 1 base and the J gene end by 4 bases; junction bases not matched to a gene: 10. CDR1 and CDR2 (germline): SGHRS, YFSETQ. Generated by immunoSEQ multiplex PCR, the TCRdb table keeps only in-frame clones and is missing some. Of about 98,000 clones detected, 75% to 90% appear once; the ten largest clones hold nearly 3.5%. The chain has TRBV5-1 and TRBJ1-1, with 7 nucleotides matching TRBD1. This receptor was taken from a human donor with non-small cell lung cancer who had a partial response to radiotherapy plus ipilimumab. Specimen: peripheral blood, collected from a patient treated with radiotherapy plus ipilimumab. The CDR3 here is CASSLQGLAGGTEAFF. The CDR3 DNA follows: TGCGCCAGCAGCTTGCAAGGCTTGGCAGGGGGCACTGAAGCTTTCTTT.